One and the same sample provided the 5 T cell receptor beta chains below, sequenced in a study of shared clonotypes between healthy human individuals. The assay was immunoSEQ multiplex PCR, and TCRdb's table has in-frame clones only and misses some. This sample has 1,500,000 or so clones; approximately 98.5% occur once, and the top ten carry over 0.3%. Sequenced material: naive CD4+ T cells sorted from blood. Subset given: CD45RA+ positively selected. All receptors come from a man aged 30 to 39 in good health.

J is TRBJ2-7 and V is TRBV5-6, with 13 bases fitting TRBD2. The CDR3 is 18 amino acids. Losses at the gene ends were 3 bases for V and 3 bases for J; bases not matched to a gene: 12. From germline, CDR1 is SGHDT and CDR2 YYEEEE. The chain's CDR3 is CASSSGTSGTFPIYEQYF. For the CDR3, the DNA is TGTGCCAGCAGCTCAGGGACTAGCGGGACTTTCCCGATCTACGAGCAGTACTTC.

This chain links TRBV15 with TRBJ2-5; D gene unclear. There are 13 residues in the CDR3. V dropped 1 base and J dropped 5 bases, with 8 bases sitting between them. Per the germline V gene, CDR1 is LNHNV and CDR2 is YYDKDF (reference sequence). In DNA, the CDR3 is TGTGCCACCAGCAGAGCGGCTGCGGAGACCCAGTACTTC. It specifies CATSRAAAETQYF. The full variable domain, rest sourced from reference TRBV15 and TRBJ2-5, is DAMVIQNPRYQVTQFGKPVTLSCSQTLNHNVMYWYQQKSSQAPKLLFHYYDKDFNNEADTPDNFQSRRPNTSFCFLDIRSPGLGDTAMYLCATSRAAAETQYFGPGTRLLVL.

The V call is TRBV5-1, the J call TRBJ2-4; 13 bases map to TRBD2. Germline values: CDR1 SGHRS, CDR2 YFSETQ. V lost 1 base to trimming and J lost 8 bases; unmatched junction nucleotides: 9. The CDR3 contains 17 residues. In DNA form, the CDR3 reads TGCGCCAGCAGCTTGTCTGGACTAGCGGGAGTAGGGGACATTCAGTACTTC. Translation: CASSLSGLAGVGDIQYF.

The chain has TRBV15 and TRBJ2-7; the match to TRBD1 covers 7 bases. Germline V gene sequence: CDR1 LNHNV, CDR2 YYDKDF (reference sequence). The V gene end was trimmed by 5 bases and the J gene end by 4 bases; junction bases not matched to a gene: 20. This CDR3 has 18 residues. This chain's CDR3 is CATSGTLFRGGARYEQYF. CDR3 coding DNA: TGTGCCACCAGCGGGACCTTGTTTAGAGGGGGCGCGAGATACGAGCAGTACTTC.

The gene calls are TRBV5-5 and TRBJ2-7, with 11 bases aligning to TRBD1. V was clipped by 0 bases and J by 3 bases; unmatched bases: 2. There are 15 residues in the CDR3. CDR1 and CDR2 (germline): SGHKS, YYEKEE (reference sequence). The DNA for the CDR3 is TGTGCCAGCAGCTTGGTGGGACAGGGGGACTACGAGCAGTACTTC. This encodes CASSLVGQGDYEQYF.